What follows are 15 T cell receptor beta chains derived from one specimen sequenced in a study of response to subunit inactivated influenza vaccine. TCRdb processed the RT-PCR reads anew with MiXCR; each CDR3 protein has one entry. The profile shows approximately 530,000 distinct CDR3 sequences, over 10% of them singletons. Material: PBMCs from blood, obtained around seven weeks after vaccination. The receptors shown here come from a man aged 50 to 59 who received an inactivated influenza vaccine.

This clonotype was seen repeatedly, ten times or more. CDR3 loop: CSATDGTADQPQHF. CDR3 nucleotide sequence: TGCAGTGCTACCGACGGGACGGCGGATCAGCCCCAGCATTTT. The rearrangement uses TRBV20-1 and TRBJ1-5, with a weak D call TRBD1 (5 bases). The CDR3 sequence is 14 residues long. The ends were cut back, 4 bases at V and 5 bases at J, with 15 bases in the middle. CDR1 is DFQATT and CDR2 is SNEGSKA in the germline V gene (reference sequence).

V and J are TRBV7-2 and TRBJ1-2, with 10 bases aligning to TRBD1. CDR1 SGHTA and CDR2 FQGNSA come from the germline V gene. The CDR3 totals 15 residues. V trimming: 4 bases; J trimming: 4 bases; junction bases outside the gene matches: 6. The CDR3 spells CASSSGQGVIYGYTF. CDR3 nucleotide sequence: TGTGCCAGCAGCTCAGGACAGGGGGTAATCTATGGCTACACCTTC.

This clonotype appeared a few times. This sequence joins TRBV10-3 and TRBJ2-2; 10 bases match TRBD2. Germline-derived CDR1 and CDR2 are ENHRY and SYGVKD. This CDR3 contains 15 residues. Trimming cost V 5 bases and J 1 base; bases outside gene matches: 1. The CDR3 loop is CAISTSGMNTGELFF. CDR3 bases: TGTGCCATCAGTACTAGCGGGATGAACACCGGGGAGCTGTTTTTT.

This clonotype came up many times. V gene TRBV11-2 combines with J gene TRBJ1-2; 7 positions agree with TRBD1. Trimming removed 3 bases from V and 6 bases from J; junction bases left unmatched: 4. The CDR3 is made up of 13 amino acids. Germline CDR1 SGHAT, CDR2 FQNNGV. This CDR3 is CASSFDRANGYTF. The DNA for the CDR3 is TGTGCCAGCAGCTTCGACAGGGCTAATGGCTACACCTTC.

This clonotype showed up many times. The chain has TRBV7-2 and TRBJ1-1; D is ambiguous. The CDR3 has 15 residues. Germline V gene sequence: CDR1 SGHTA, CDR2 FQGNSA. The V end lost 1 base, the J end lost 1 base, and 10 bases lay between the germline ends. The CDR3 bases are TGTGCCAGCAGCTTAGACCGACTAGAGAACACTGAAGCTTTCTTT. Translation gives CASSLDRLENTEAFF.

This clonotype has ten or more counts. V is TRBV12-3 or TRBV12-4 and J is TRBJ2-7, with 9 bases fitting TRBD2. The junction had 7 bases not matched to a gene; V was cut back by 7 bases and J by 3 bases. This CDR3 region has 14 residues. The CDR3 loop reads CASKPSGTLYEQYF. The CDR3 DNA follows: TGTGCCAGCAAACCTAGCGGGACACTCTACGAGCAGTACTTC.

Sample share makes this clonotype medium-sized. V is TRBV29-1 and J is TRBJ2-2; D possibly corresponds to TRBD2 (6 bases). V lost 2 bases, J lost 1 base, and 11 bases lay in between. Germline CDR1 is SQVTM and CDR2 is ANQGSEA. The CDR3 spans 15 residues. The CDR3 nucleotides read TGCAGCGTTGAATTCCGACTAGGGAACACCGGGGAGCTGTTTTTT. Translated, it gives CSVEFRLGNTGELFF.

The J gene is TRBJ2-7, the V gene TRBV20-1; 14 bases fit TRBD2. J lost 6 bases, V lost 1 base, and 17 bases had no gene match. The CDR3 covers 19 residues. CDR1 is DFQATT and CDR2 is SNEGSKA in the germline V gene (reference sequence). The CDR3 sequence is CSARAPPGTSGSLSGEQYF. CDR3 coding DNA: TGCAGTGCTAGAGCTCCCCCCGGGACTAGCGGGAGCTTATCTGGCGAGCAGTACTTC.

The chain is built from TRBV9 and TRBJ1-1, with D perhaps matching TRBD1 (5 bases). The CDR3 is 16 residues long. V lost 0 bases to trimming and J lost 5 bases, with 17 bases between them. The germline V gene encodes CDR1 SGDLS and CDR2 YYNGEE. The chain's CDR3 is CASSVDPGSRGTEAFF. CDR3 in DNA: TGTGCCAGCAGCGTAGATCCCGGTTCTAGGGGAACTGAAGCTTTCTTT. Combining the CDR3 with reference TRBV9 and TRBJ1-1 gives the whole variable domain DSGVTQTPKHLITATGQRVTLRCSPRSGDLSVYWYQQSLDQGLQFLIQYYNGEERAKGNILERFSAQQFPDLHSELNLSSLELGDSALYFCASSVDPGSRGTEAFFGQGTRLTVV.

This clonotype was detected only a few times. This rearrangement joins TRBV20-1 to TRBJ2-3; D gene uncertain. Germline loops: CDR1 DFQATT, CDR2 SNEGSKA (reference sequence). The ends were cut back, 6 bases at V and 1 base at J, with 11 bases in the middle. The CDR3 is made up of 13 amino acids. In DNA form, the CDR3 reads TGCAGTGCCACCCCCCGGGGCACAGATACGCAGTATTTT. Encoded protein: CSATPRGTDTQYF.

This chain links TRBV5-1 with TRBJ2-3, with 9 bases fitting TRBD2. The CDR3 runs to 15 residues. The germline V gene encodes CDR1 SGHRS and CDR2 YFSETQ. The V segment lost 4 bases and the J segment 5 bases; nucleotides outside the gene matches: 8. The CDR3: CASSPTSGPQDTQYF. The CDR3 DNA follows: TGCGCCAGCAGCCCGACTAGCGGCCCTCAAGATACGCAGTATTTT.

This clonotype was observed a handful of times. The chain uses TRBV30 and TRBJ1-1; a possible D gene is TRBD1 (5 bases). Germline assignment: CDR1 GTSNPN and CDR2 SVGIG (reference sequence). Trimming cost V 2 bases and J 1 base, with 11 bases left between them. The CDR3 extends over 14 amino acids. The CDR3 nucleotides read TGTGCCTGGAGTACCGGGACGGGGAACACTGAAGCTTTCTTT. Translated, it gives CAWSTGTGNTEAFF.

This clonotype was seen at least ten times. The rearrangement joins TRBV7-9 to TRBJ2-1, with D tentatively TRBD1 (6 bases). Looked up from germline, CDR1 is SEHNR and CDR2 is FQNEAQ (reference sequence). Trimming took 1 base from V and 10 from J, leaving 11 bases between them. This CDR3 is built from 13 residues. The CDR3 here is CASSLGTDSEQFF. The DNA of the CDR3 is TGTGCCAGCAGCTTAGGGACAGACTCGGAGCAGTTCTTC.

A few counts support this clonotype. The V call is TRBV11-2, the J call TRBJ2-7; 9 bases are a match to TRBD2. The junction had 7 bases not matched to a gene; V was cut back by 5 bases and J by 2 bases. CDR1 is SGHAT, CDR2 FQNNGV, per germline. The CDR3 runs 15 residues. Here the CDR3 DNA reads TGTGCCAGCAGCCCCGGACTAGCGTGGGCCTACGAGCAGTACTTC. This translates into CASSPGLAWAYEQYF. The variable domain in full, with the rest retrieved from reference TRBV11-2 and TRBJ2-7, is EAGVAQSPRYKIIEKRQSVAFWCNPISGHATLYWYQQILGQGPKLLIQFQNNGVVDDSQLPKDRFSAERLKGVDSTLKIQPAKLEDSAVYLCASSPGLAWAYEQYFGPGTRLTVT.

The chain employs TRBV5-1 and TRBJ2-1, with D perhaps being TRBD1 or TRBD2 (6 bases each). Germline-derived CDR1 and CDR2 are SGHRS and YFSETQ. This CDR3 has 13 residues. Trimming removed 0 bases at V and 11 bases at J, with 12 bases between. The CDR3 loop is CASSLATGAKQFF. As DNA, the CDR3 is TGCGCCAGCAGCTTGGCCACGGGGGCGAAGCAGTTCTTC.